A selection of T cell receptor beta chains follows, all from one sample in a study of response to subunit inactivated influenza vaccine. TCRdb processed the RT-PCR reads anew with MiXCR; each CDR3 protein has one entry. The data contain just over 300,000 distinct CDR3 sequences, 21% of them singletons. Specimen: PBMCs from blood, collected less than 22 months after vaccination. The receptor source for this set is a man between 50 and 75 years old who received an inactivated influenza vaccine. The CDR3 runs from the conserved cysteine through the conserved F or W. D genes are given only for firm matches. The size field is filled for only some rows; it gives once, few, many or a size class.

TRBJ2-3,TRBD2,TRBV5-1,NA,CASSSTGGYTDTQYF,TGCGCCAGCAGCTCGACGGGAGGGTACACAGATACGCAGTATTTT
TRBJ2-3,TRBD1,TRBV12-3/TRBV12-4,NA,CASRRRQGAADTQYF,TGTGCCAGCAGGCGGAGACAGGGTGCCGCAGATACGCAGTATTTT
TRBJ2-1,NA,TRBV4-2,NA,CASSPTRDSYNEQFF,TGTGCCAGCAGCCCGACCCGAGACTCTTACAATGAGCAGTTCTTC
TRBJ1-1,NA,TRBV12-3/TRBV12-4,few,CASSLHQGSNTEAFF,TGTGCCAGCAGTTTACATCAGGGGAGCAACACTGAAGCTTTCTTT
TRBJ2-7,NA,TRBV29-1,few,CSVGQGSYEQYF,TGCAGCGTTGGGCAGGGTTCCTACGAGCAGTACTTC
TRBJ1-5,NA,TRBV19,NA,CASSFSGTDLRF,TGTGCCAGTAGTTTTTCCGGGACGGATCTGCGTTTT
TRBJ1-3,TRBD1,TRBV6-5,few,CASSSRDRGPSGNTIYF,TGTGCCAGCAGTTCACGGGACAGGGGGCCCTCTGGAAACACCATATATTTT
TRBJ1-6,NA,TRBV2,few,CASSERGVGSPLHF,TGTGCCAGCAGTGAAAGAGGGGTTGGTTCACCCCTCCACTTT
TRBJ2-3,NA,TRBV20-1,NA,CSAVRLERPTDTQYF,TGCAGTGCCGTACGCCTAGAGCGACCCACAGATACGCAGTATTTT
TRBJ2-1,NA,TRBV6-5,NA,CASSYSTTGTYNEQFF,TGTGCCAGCAGTTACTCGACAACGGGGACGTACAATGAGCAGTTCTTC
TRBJ2-7,TRBD2,TRBV3-1,NA,CASSLGLAGVYEQYF,TGTGCCAGCAGCCTCGGACTAGCGGGAGTCTACGAGCAGTACTTC
TRBJ1-1,NA,TRBV20-1,many,CSAQGSYTEAFF,TGCAGTGCCCAGGGGAGCTACACTGAAGCTTTCTTT
TRBJ2-7,NA,TRBV7-2,NA,CASSLVQQNYEQYF,TGTGCCAGCAGCTTAGTGCAACAGAACTACGAGCAGTACTTC
TRBJ1-5,NA,TRBV6-6,many,CASSSVYPPQHF,TGTGCCAGCAGTTCAGTTTACCCGCCCCAGCATTTT
TRBJ2-1,TRBD1,TRBV20-1,NA,CSASGQGISYNEQFF,TGCAGTGCTAGTGGACAGGGAATCTCCTACAATGAGCAGTTCTTC
TRBJ2-1,NA,TRBV6-2/TRBV6-3,NA,CASSQGKQFF,TGTGCCAGCAGCCAAGGCAAGCAGTTCTTC
TRBJ2-1,NA,TRBV28,few,CASNGGPYNEQFF,TGTGCCAGCAATGGGGGGCCCTACAATGAGCAGTTCTTC
TRBJ2-1,NA,TRBV19,NA,CAISHGNEQFF,TGTGCCATCTCACACGGCAATGAGCAGTTCTTC
TRBJ2-7,NA,TRBV28,few,CASSSPTGANYRQYF,TGTGCCAGCAGTAGCCCTACAGGAGCCAACTATAGGCAGTACTTC
TRBJ1-6,TRBD1,TRBV29-1,few,CSVKQTGGKDSPLHF,TGCAGCGTTAAGCAGACAGGGGGCAAGGATTCACCCCTCCACTTT
TRBJ2-5,TRBD2,TRBV7-2,NA,CASSLVAGARETQYF,TGTGCCAGCAGCTTAGTAGCGGGAGCTCGAGAGACCCAGTACTTC
TRBJ1-6,NA,TRBV7-8,few,CASSSPGFDNSPLHF,TGTGCCAGCAGCTCTCCCGGCTTTGACAATTCACCCCTCCACTTT
TRBJ2-4,NA,TRBV6-1,NA,CASSEGFRGGSIQYF,TGTGCCAGCAGTGAAGGGTTCAGGGGAGGCTCCATTCAGTACTTC
TRBJ1-5,NA,TRBV20-1,few,CSAMGGNQPQHF,TGCAGTGCTATGGGGGGGAATCAGCCCCAGCATTTT
TRBJ2-5,NA,TRBV20-1,NA,CSARVLAYSGTPNQETQYF,TGCAGTGCTAGAGTCCTTGCCTATTCCGGGACACCGAATCAAGAGACCCAGTACTTC
TRBJ2-3,NA,TRBV24-1,NA,CATSDGGRTDTQYF,TGTGCCACCTCCGACGGGGGGCGTACAGATACGCAGTATTTT